One and the same sample provided the 18 T cell receptor beta chains below, sequenced in a study of T-cell reconstitution after alpha-beta-depleted transplantation in children. A TCRbeta library incorporating unique molecular identifiers was prepared. TCRdb reprocessed the PCR reads with MiXCR, giving one entry per CDR3 protein. The sample lists some 220,000 distinct CDR3 sequences, approximately 9% occurring once. This specimen was PBMCs from the stem cell graft donor, taken from the stem cell graft. The receptors were gathered from a human donor who donated a stem cell graft to a child with acute lymphoblastic leukemia.

This clonotype has a count of ten or more. The rearrangement uses TRBV20-1 and TRBJ1-6; 7 nucleotides match TRBD1. V lost 3 bases and J lost 9; bases outside the gene matches: 14. This CDR3 is 16 amino acids long. Looked up from germline, CDR1 is DFQATT and CDR2 is SNEGSKA (reference sequence). The CDR3, as DNA: TGCAGTGCTAGGGCAGGCCCCCAGGGGGTGAGTTCACCCCTCCACTTT. Translation: CSARAGPQGVSSPLHF.

This clonotype was detected many times. The V and J genes are TRBV2 and TRBJ2-2, with D tentatively TRBD1 (5 bases). The CDR3 spans 13 residues. Looked up from germline, CDR1 is SNHLY and CDR2 is FYNNEI. Trimming removed 6 bases from V and 2 bases from J, with 7 bases in between. CDR3 amino acids: CASSRDNTGELFF. As DNA, the CDR3 is TGTGCCAGCAGCAGGGATAACACCGGGGAGCTGTTTTTT.

The chain couples TRBV6-4 to TRBJ2-7; D remains ambiguous. V was clipped by 6 bases and J by 4 bases, with 13 bases between them. Germline V CDR1 and CDR2: MRHNA, SNTAGT. This CDR3 comprises 13 residues. The CDR3 bases are TGTGCCAGCAGCGAATATGAGCAGTACGAGCAGTACTTC. This sequence encodes CASSEYEQYEQYF.

The V call is TRBV6-5, the J call TRBJ1-1, with TRBD1 matching over 12 bases. V lost 0 bases, J lost 5 bases, and 10 bases stayed unmatched. CDR3 length equals 18 residues. The germline V gene encodes CDR1 MNHEY and CDR2 SVGAGI. The CDR3 spells CASSYSAAGTGGWTEAFF. Here the CDR3 DNA reads TGTGCCAGCAGTTACTCGGCGGCCGGGACAGGGGGCTGGACTGAAGCTTTCTTT.

The chain is built from TRBV12-3 or TRBV12-4 and TRBJ2-5; TRBD2 matches 9 bases. This CDR3 has 14 residues. Trimming cost V 6 bases and J 2 bases; bases outside gene matches: 4. The chain's CDR3 is CASRRGGQQETQYF. The CDR3 nucleotides read TGTGCCAGCAGGCGGGGGGGACAGCAAGAGACCCAGTACTTC.

This clonotype was recorded many times. This chain joins TRBV10-3 and TRBJ1-1; tentative D call: TRBD1 (6 bases). Deletions cut 4 bases from V and 4 bases from J, with 10 bases between. This CDR3 is built from 13 residues. CDR1 is ENHRY, CDR2 SYGVKD, per germline. The CDR3 nucleotides read TGTGCCATCAGTGTACGAGGGGGCACTGAAGCTTTCTTT. Its translation: CAISVRGGTEAFF.

This clonotype appeared many times. The genes are TRBV12-3 or TRBV12-4 and TRBJ1-2; the D gene is possibly TRBD1 (5 bases). The CDR3 spans 13 residues. V lost 2 bases to trimming and J lost 5 bases, with 9 bases between them. The DNA for the CDR3 is TGTGCCAGCAGTTTATCGGGGGAGTATGGCTACACCTTC. The encoded protein is CASSLSGEYGYTF.

This clonotype was picked up many times. This chain connects TRBV3-1 to TRBJ2-7; 9 bases are a match to TRBD1. Germline-derived CDR1 and CDR2 are LGHDT and YNNKEL (reference sequence). The CDR3 contains 14 residues. The junction had 1 base not matched to a gene; V was cut back by 4 bases and J by 0 bases. The CDR3 reads CASSPGQGSYEQYF. CDR3 DNA sequence: TGTGCCAGCAGCCCGGGACAGGGCTCCTACGAGCAGTACTTC.

This clonotype has a count of ten or more. The V gene is TRBV6-5, the J gene TRBJ2-1; D not resolved. Germline lookup yields CDR1 MNHEY and CDR2 SVGAGI. The CDR3 extends over 13 amino acids. Trimming shortened V by 2 bases and J by 6 bases, and 8 bases separated the two germline ends. CDR3: CASSYPLGNEQFF. CDR3 coding DNA: TGTGCCAGCAGTTACCCCCTGGGCAATGAGCAGTTCTTC.

The genes are TRBV2 and TRBJ2-3, with D perhaps TRBD2 (7 bases). Germline values: CDR1 SNHLY, CDR2 FYNNEI. The CDR3 is 13 residues long. V dropped 8 bases and J dropped 4 bases, with 13 bases sitting between them. CDR3 bases: TGTGCCAGCGGGAGGGGGATTGCAGATACGCAGTATTTT. This encodes CASGRGIADTQYF.

This clonotype was observed at least ten times. This chain links TRBV20-1 with TRBJ1-1; D might be TRBD1 (5 bases). CDR3 size: 14 residues. Germline lookup yields CDR1 DFQATT and CDR2 SNEGSKA (reference sequence). V gave up 5 bases and J gave up 2 bases, with 15 bases separating them. The CDR3 sequence: CSAGRDSLNTEAFF. The DNA for the CDR3 is TGCAGTGCTGGCCGCGACAGCCTAAACACTGAAGCTTTCTTT.

The gene calls are TRBV5-1 and TRBJ1-1; tentatively, D is TRBD1 (5 bases). CDR1 and CDR2 from the germline V gene are SGHRS and YFSETQ. CDR3 length: 15 amino acids. Deletions cut 4 bases from V and 1 base from J, with 14 bases between. This chain's CDR3 is CASSPGGAKNTEAFF. CDR3 coding DNA: TGCGCCAGCAGCCCAGGAGGGGCGAAGAACACTGAAGCTTTCTTT.

This sequence joins TRBV5-1 and TRBJ1-2; D perhaps matches TRBD1 (6 bases). CDR1 SGHRS and CDR2 YFSETQ come from the germline V gene. V was cut by 4 bases and J by 6 bases, with 16 bases left in between. This CDR3 is 14 amino acids long. CDR3 bases: TGCGCCAGCAGCCAGGGACATAATAAGAATGGCTACACCTTC. Translating gives CASSQGHNKNGYTF.

This clonotype was counted only a few times. The chain couples TRBV20-1 to TRBJ2-1; the D is unclear. V dropped 3 bases and J dropped 6 bases, with 9 bases sitting between them. Germline lookup yields CDR1 DFQATT and CDR2 SNEGSKA (reference sequence). The CDR3 loop spans 12 amino acids. CDR3 in amino acids: CSARSPTNEQFF. CDR3 in DNA: TGCAGTGCTAGGTCACCGACCAATGAGCAGTTCTTC.

The table lists this clonotype with a few counts. The chain has TRBV7-9 and TRBJ1-1; 8 nucleotides line up with TRBD1. Trimming at V came to 6 bases and at J to 4 bases, leaving 7 bases not matched to a gene. This CDR3 has 14 amino acids. Germline CDR1 is SEHNR and CDR2 is FQNEAQ (reference sequence). The CDR3 loop is CASSPGGAGTEAFF. The CDR3 DNA reads as TGTGCCAGCAGTCCAGGGGGCGCGGGCACTGAAGCTTTCTTT.

This clonotype was picked up a small number of times. The chain has TRBV5-1 and TRBJ1-2; tentative D call: TRBD1 (6 bases). The CDR3 loop spans 14 amino acids. V lost 1 base to trimming and J lost 10 bases, with 17 bases between them. Germline CDR1 SGHRS, CDR2 YFSETQ. The CDR3 bases are TGCGCCAGCAGCTTGATTTTGGCCGGGGGCTCCTACACCTTC. Amino acids: CASSLILAGGSYTF.

This clonotype was observed a handful of times. The J gene is TRBJ2-1, the V gene TRBV13; D is possibly TRBD1 (6 bases). V was clipped by 5 bases and J by 8 bases, with 34 bases between them. There are 20 residues in the CDR3. Germline V gene lookup returns CDR1 PRHDT and CDR2 FYEKMQ (reference sequence). The CDR3 region has the DNA TGTGCCAGCAGCCCTACAGGGTGGCGTGACACATCAATAGTACGGGATGAGCAGTTCTTC. This codes for CASSPTGWRDTSIVRDEQFF.

This clonotype was picked up many times. The rearrangement uses TRBV6-1 and TRBJ1-1, with a weak D call TRBD1 (5 bases). Trimming left V 6 bases short and J 2 bases short, with 19 bases between. The CDR3 runs to 16 residues. CDR1 and CDR2 (germline): MNHNS, SASEGT. CDR3 in DNA: TGTGCCAGCAGCGACGTGGGGGGGGGAGGAAACACTGAAGCTTTCTTT. This codes for CASSDVGGGGNTEAFF.